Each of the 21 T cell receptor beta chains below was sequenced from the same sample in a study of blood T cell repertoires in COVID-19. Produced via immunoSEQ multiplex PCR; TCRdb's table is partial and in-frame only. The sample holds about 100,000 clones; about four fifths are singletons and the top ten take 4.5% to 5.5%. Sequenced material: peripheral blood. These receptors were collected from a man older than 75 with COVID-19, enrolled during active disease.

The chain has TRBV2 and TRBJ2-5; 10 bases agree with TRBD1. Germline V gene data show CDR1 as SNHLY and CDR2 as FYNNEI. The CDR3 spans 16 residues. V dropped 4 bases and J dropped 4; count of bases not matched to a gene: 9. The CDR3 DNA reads TGTGCCAGCAGTGGTCCCGGGACAGGGGTGCGAGAGACCCAGTACTTC. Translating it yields CASSGPGTGVRETQYF. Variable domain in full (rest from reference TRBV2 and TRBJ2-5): EPEVTQTPSHQVTQMGQEVILRCVPISNHLYFYWYRQILGQKVEFLVSFYNNEISEKSEIFDDQFSVERPDGSNFTLKIRSTKLEDSAMYFCASSGPGTGVRETQYFGPGTRLLVL.

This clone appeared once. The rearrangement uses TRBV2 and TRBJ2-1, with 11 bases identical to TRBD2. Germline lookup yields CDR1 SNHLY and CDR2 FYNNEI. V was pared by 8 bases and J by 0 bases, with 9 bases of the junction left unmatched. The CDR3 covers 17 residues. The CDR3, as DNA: TGTGCCAGCCTTCTAGCGGGGGGAACGAGCTCCTACAATGAGCAGTTCTTC. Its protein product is CASLLAGGTSSYNEQFF.

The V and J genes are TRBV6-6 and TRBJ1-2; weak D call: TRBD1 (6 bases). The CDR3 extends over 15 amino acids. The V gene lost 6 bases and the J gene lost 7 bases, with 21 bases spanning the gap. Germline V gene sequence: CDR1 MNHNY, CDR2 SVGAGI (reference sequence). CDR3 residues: CASRDGGGPRGGYTF. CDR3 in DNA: TGTGCCAGCAGGGATGGGGGCGGCCCCCGGGGTGGCTACACCTTC.

The CDR3 nucleotides read TGTGCCAGCAGTAGGACTAGCGGGAGTCTCTACGAGCAGTACTTC. Encoded protein: CASSRTSGSLYEQYF. The chain is built from TRBV11-1 and TRBJ2-7; 13 positions agree with TRBD2. CDR1 and CDR2 (germline): SGHAT, FQDESV (reference sequence). The CDR3 totals 15 residues. V was clipped by 6 bases and J by 3 bases; unmatched bases: 5.

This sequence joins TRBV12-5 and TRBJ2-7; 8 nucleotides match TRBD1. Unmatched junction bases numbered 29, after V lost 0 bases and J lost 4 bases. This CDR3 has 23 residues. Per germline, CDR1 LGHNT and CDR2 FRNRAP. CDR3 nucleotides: TGTGCTAGTGGTTTGGTACATTACGAAAACCAAGGACAGGGACAGTTTAAAGGTTACGAGCAGTACTTC. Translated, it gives CASGLVHYENQGQGQFKGYEQYF.

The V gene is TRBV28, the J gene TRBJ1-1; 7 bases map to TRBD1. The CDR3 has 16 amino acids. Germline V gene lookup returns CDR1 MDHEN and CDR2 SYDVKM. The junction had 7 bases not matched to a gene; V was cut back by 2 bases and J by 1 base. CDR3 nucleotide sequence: TGTGCCAGCAGTTTAGCCCTTGGGACAGCGAACACTGAAGCTTTCTTT. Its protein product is CASSLALGTANTEAFF.

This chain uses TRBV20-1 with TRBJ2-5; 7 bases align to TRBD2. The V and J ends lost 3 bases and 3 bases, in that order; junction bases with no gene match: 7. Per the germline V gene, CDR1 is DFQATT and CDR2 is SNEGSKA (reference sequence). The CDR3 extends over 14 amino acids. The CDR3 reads CSASSTSGKETQYF. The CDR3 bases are TGCAGTGCTAGTTCAACCAGCGGGAAAGAGACCCAGTACTTC.

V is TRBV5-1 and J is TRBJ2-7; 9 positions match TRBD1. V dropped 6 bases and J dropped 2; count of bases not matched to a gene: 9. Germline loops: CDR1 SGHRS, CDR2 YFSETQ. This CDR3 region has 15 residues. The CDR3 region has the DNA TGCGCCAGCACCAAAACAGGGGGCTCTACCTACGAGCAGTACTTC. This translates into CASTKTGGSTYEQYF.

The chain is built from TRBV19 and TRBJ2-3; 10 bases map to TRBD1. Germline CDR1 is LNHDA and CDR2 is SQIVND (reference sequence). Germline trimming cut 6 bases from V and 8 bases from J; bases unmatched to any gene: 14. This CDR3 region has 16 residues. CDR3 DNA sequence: TGTGCCAGTAGCACAGAATCGGACAGGGGGTTCGCTACGCAGTATTTT. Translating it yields CASSTESDRGFATQYF.

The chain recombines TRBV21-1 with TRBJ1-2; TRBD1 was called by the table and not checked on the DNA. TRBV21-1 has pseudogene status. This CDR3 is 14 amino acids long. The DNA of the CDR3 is TGTGCCAGCAGCAACAGGCAGGGGGTCTGTGGCTACACCTTC. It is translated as CASSNRQGVCGYTF.

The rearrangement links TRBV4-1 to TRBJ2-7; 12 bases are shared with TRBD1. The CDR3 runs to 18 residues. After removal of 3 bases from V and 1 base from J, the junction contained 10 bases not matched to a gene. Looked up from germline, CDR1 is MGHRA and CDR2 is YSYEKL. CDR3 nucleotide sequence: TGCGCCAGCAGCCATGGGACAGGGGGCCCAGGGAGTTCCTACGAGCAGTACTTC. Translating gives CASSHGTGGPGSSYEQYF.

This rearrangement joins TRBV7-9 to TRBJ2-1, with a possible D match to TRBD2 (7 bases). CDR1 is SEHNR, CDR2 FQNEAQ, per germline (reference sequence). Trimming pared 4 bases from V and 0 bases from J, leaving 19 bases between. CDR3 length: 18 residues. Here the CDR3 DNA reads TGTGCCAGCAGCTCTAGCAGGGGAGCGGGGAGCTCCTACAATGAGCAGTTCTTC. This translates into CASSSSRGAGSSYNEQFF.

The CDR3 loop is CATSRYAGENQPQHF. The CDR3 coding sequence is TGTGCCACCAGCAGATACGCCGGGGAAAATCAGCCCCAGCATTTT. The chain joins TRBV15 to TRBJ1-5; D is uncertain. V lost 2 bases, J lost 4 bases, and 12 bases lay in between. The germline V gene has CDR1 LNHNV and CDR2 YYDKDF (reference sequence). The CDR3 runs to 15 residues. The full variable domain, completed using reference TRBV15 and TRBJ1-5, is DAMVIQNPRYQVTQFGKPVTLSCSQTLNHNVMYWYQQKSSQAPKLLFHYYDKDFNNEADTPDNFQSRRPNTSFCFLDIRSPGLGDTAMYLCATSRYAGENQPQHFGDGTRLSIL.

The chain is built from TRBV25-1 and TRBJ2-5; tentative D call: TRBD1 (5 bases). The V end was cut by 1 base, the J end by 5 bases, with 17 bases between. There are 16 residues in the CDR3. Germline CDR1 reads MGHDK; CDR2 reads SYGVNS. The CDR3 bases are TGTGCCAGCAGTGAATCCGGCCGATGGGGCCACGAGACCCAGTACTTC. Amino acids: CASSESGRWGHETQYF.

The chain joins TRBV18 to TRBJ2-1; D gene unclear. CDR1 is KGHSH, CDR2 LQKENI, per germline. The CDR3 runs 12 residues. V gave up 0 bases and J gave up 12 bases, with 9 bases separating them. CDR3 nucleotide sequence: TGTGCCAGCTCACCACCCGCCCAGGTGCAGTTCTTC. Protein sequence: CASSPPAQVQFF. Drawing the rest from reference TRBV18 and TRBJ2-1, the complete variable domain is NAGVMQNPRHLVRRRGQEARLRCSPMKGHSHVYWYRQLPEEGLKFMVYLQKENIIDESGMPKERFSAEFPKEGPSILRIQQVVRGDSAAYFCASSPPAQVQFFGPGTRLTVL.

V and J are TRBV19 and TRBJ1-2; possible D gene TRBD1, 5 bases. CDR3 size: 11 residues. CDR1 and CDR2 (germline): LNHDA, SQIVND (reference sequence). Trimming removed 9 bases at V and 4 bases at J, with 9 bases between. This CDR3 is CASQGIYGYTF. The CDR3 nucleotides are TGTGCCAGCCAGGGAATCTATGGCTACACCTTC.

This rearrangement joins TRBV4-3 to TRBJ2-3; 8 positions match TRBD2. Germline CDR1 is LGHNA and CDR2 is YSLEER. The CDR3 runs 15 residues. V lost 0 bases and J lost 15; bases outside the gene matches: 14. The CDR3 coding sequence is TGCGCCAGCAGCCAAGAAAACACGGGGACTAGTAGGAGATATTTT. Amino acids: CASSQENTGTSRRYF.

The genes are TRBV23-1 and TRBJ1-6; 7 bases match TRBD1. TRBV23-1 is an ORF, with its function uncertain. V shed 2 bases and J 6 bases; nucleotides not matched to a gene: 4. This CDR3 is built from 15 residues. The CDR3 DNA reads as TGCGCCAGCAGTCAACCGACAGGGCGTAATTCACCCCTCCACTTT. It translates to CASSQPTGRNSPLHF.

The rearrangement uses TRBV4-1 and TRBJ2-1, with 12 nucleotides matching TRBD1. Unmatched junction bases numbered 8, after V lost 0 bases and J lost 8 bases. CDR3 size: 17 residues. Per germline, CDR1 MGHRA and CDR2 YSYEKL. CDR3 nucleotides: TGCGCCAGCAGCCAAGATTTAGGGACAGGGGGCTGGGATGAGCAGTTCTTC. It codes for CASSQDLGTGGWDEQFF.

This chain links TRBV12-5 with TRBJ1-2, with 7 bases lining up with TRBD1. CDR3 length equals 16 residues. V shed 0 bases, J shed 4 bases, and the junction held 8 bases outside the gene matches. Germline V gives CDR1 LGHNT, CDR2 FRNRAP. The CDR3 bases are TGTGCTAGTGGTTTGGTACAAGGGGGCGGTGGCTATGGCTACACCTTC. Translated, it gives CASGLVQGGGGYGYTF.

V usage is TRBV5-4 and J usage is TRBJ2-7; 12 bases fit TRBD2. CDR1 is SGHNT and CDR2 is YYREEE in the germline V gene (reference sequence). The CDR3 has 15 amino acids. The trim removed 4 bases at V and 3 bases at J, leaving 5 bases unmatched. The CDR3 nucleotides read TGTGCCAGCAGCGAACTAGCGGGGGGATTCTACGAGCAGTACTTC. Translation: CASSELAGGFYEQYF.